Shown below are 15 T cell receptor beta chains from a single sample sequenced in a study of T cell changes during pregnancy in multiple sclerosis. Produced via immunoSEQ multiplex PCR; TCRdb's table is partial and in-frame only. Of approximately 50,000 clones in the sample, about 92% are singletons; the top ten hold around 0.68%. The sample was CD4+ T cells from peripheral blood mononuclear cells, taken in the third trimester of pregnancy. These receptors originate from a female donor with multiple sclerosis, enrolled in a pregnancy study.

The gene calls are TRBV7-9 and TRBJ2-1, with 7 bases fitting TRBD2. The CDR3 consists of 15 residues. Germline lookup yields CDR1 SEHNR and CDR2 FQNEAQ (reference sequence). With V trimmed by 3 bases and J by 10 bases, 12 bases remained unmatched. The CDR3 DNA sequence: TGTGCCAGCAGCTTTCTAAGTGGGACTATAGACGAGCAGTTCTTC. It specifies CASSFLSGTIDEQFF.

In its sample, this clone was seen once. The genes are TRBV28 and TRBJ1-4, with TRBD1 identical over 9 bases. The CDR3 is made up of 15 amino acids. Trimming took 6 bases from V and 7 from J; bases not matched to a gene: 9. Germline CDR1 is MDHEN and CDR2 is SYDVKM. The CDR3, as DNA: TGTGCCAGCAGGCTACAGGGGGCAGTTGGTGAAAAACTGTTTTTT. This codes for CASRLQGAVGEKLFF.

The genes are TRBV13 and TRBJ1-4; D is unresolved. Germline assignment: CDR1 PRHDT and CDR2 FYEKMQ (reference sequence). Trimming pared 0 bases from V and 2 bases from J, leaving 4 bases between. This CDR3 is built from 14 residues. CDR3 DNA: TGTGCCAGCAGCTTAGGACGGACTAATGAAAAACTGTTTTTT. Residues: CASSLGRTNEKLFF.

This chain joins TRBV20-1 and TRBJ2-5; D gene ambiguous. V was pared by 7 bases and J by 2 bases, with 8 bases between. CDR3 length: 11 residues. Per germline, CDR1 DFQATT and CDR2 SNEGSKA (reference sequence). CDR3 protein: CSGAGQETQYF. The CDR3 coding sequence is TGCAGTGGTGCAGGACAAGAGACCCAGTACTTC.

The chain employs TRBV30 and TRBJ1-4; maybe TRBD1 (6 bases). CDR3 size: 12 residues. Germline V gives CDR1 GTSNPN, CDR2 SVGIG (reference sequence). Trimming stripped 7 bases from V and 5 bases from J, with 11 bases between. This CDR3 reads CASGQKNEKLFF. The CDR3 nucleotides read TGTGCCTCAGGACAGAAAAATGAAAAACTGTTTTTT.

The chain links TRBV28 to TRBJ1-1; D not resolved. Germline assignment: CDR1 MDHEN and CDR2 SYDVKM. The CDR3 extends over 15 amino acids. V was clipped by 4 bases and J by 4 bases, with 16 bases between them. CDR3 amino acids: CASSSFPVGSTEAFF. For the CDR3, the DNA is TGTGCCAGCAGTTCGTTTCCAGTCGGGAGCACTGAAGCTTTCTTT.

This chain uses TRBV18 with TRBJ2-7; D perhaps matches TRBD1 (5 bases). This CDR3 has 15 amino acids. V lost 2 bases and J 3 bases, leaving 14 bases between the germline ends. Germline V CDR1 and CDR2: KGHSH, LQKENI. This chain's CDR3 is CASSPSPGLVYEQYF. CDR3 nucleotide sequence: TGTGCCAGCTCACCATCTCCAGGGTTAGTCTACGAGCAGTACTTC. Complete variable domain (other parts from reference TRBV18 and TRBJ2-7): NAGVMQNPRHLVRRRGQEARLRCSPMKGHSHVYWYRQLPEEGLKFMVYLQKENIIDESGMPKERFSAEFPKEGPSILRIQQVVRGDSAAYFCASSPSPGLVYEQYFGPGTRLTVT.

The V gene is TRBV5-1, the J gene TRBJ2-3, with TRBD2 as a possible D gene (5 bases). Germline CDR1 SGHRS, CDR2 YFSETQ. V was cut by 1 base and J by 0 bases, with 9 bases left in between. CDR3 size: 15 residues. CDR3 sequence: CASSLTSGSTDTQYF. As DNA, the CDR3 is TGCGCCAGCAGCTTGACCAGCGGAAGCACAGATACGCAGTATTTT. The complete variable domain, with remaining parts taken from reference TRBV5-1 and TRBJ2-3, reads KAGVTQTPRYLIKTRGQQVTLSCSPISGHRSVSWYQQTPGQGLQFLFEYFSETQRNKGNFPGRFSGRQFSNSRSEMNVSTLELGDSALYLCASSLTSGSTDTQYFGPGTRLTVL.

This clone was seen just once. The chain is built from TRBV5-1 and TRBJ2-5, with 9 nucleotides matching TRBD2. Per the germline V gene, CDR1 is SGHRS and CDR2 is YFSETQ. Unmatched junction bases numbered 10, after V lost 5 bases and J lost 5 bases. This CDR3 has 15 residues. The CDR3, as DNA: TGCGCCAGCAGTTACTTAGCGGGAGAAGGGGAGACCCAGTACTTC. Residues: CASSYLAGEGETQYF.

The CDR3 protein is CASSLDRALYNEQFF. CDR3 coding DNA: TGTGCCAGCAGCTTGGACAGGGCGCTCTACAATGAGCAGTTCTTC. The genes are TRBV5-4 and TRBJ2-1; a possible D gene is TRBD1 (6 bases). This CDR3 is built from 15 residues. The germline V gene has CDR1 SGHNT and CDR2 YYREEE (reference sequence). Trimming stripped 0 bases from V and 3 bases from J, with 10 bases between.

The chain uses TRBV2 and TRBJ1-3, with D uncertain. The CDR3 runs to 14 residues. Germline CDR1 and CDR2: SNHLY and FYNNEI. V gave up 8 bases and J gave up 4 bases, with 15 bases separating them. The DNA for the CDR3 is TGTGCCAGCGCTGCACTCGGGAGGGGAAACACCATATATTTT. Protein product: CASAALGRGNTIYF.

The chain employs TRBV7-2 and TRBJ2-5; 10 bases are shared with TRBD2. Germline CDR1 is SGHTA and CDR2 is FQGNSA. The CDR3 runs 16 residues. V trimming: 3 bases; J trimming: 1 base; junction bases outside the gene matches: 5. The CDR3 sequence: CASSLQSGRVQETQYF. CDR3 DNA: TGTGCCAGCAGCTTGCAAAGCGGGAGGGTCCAAGAGACCCAGTACTTC.

The chain is built from TRBV11-2 and TRBJ2-7, with 7 bases fitting TRBD2. Unmatched junction bases numbered 11, after V lost 0 bases and J lost 0 bases. The CDR3 runs to 18 residues. The germline CDR1 and CDR2 sequences are SGHAT and FQNNGV. CDR3 coding DNA: TGTGCCAGCAGCTTAGATTTCGCGGCGGGAGTGCTCTCCTACGAGCAGTACTTC. The encoded protein is CASSLDFAAGVLSYEQYF.

This chain connects TRBV15 to TRBJ1-5; D not certain. This CDR3 comprises 17 residues. The V gene's germline CDR1 is LNHNV and CDR2 YYDKDF (reference sequence). Trimming removed 1 base from V and 0 bases from J, with 13 bases in between. CDR3: CATSRGVGIRSNQPQHF. The CDR3 region has the DNA TGTGCCACCAGCAGAGGGGTCGGGATCCGTAGCAATCAGCCCCAGCATTTT.

This clone turned up a few times. The CDR3 reads CASTSGDSGANVLTF. CDR3 bases: TGTGCCAGCACCTCGGGGGACTCTGGGGCCAACGTCCTGACTTTC. The chain is built from TRBV6-5 and TRBJ2-6; tentative D call: TRBD2 (6 bases). V lost 7 bases to trimming and J lost 0 bases, with 10 bases between them. This CDR3 is 15 amino acids long. Germline V gene lookup returns CDR1 MNHEY and CDR2 SVGAGI.